Following are 9 T cell receptor beta chains from one sample sequenced in a study of T cell changes during pregnancy in multiple sclerosis. Sequencing used immunoSEQ multiplex PCR; TCRdb keeps in-frame clones, though not all of them. The sample shows about 75,000 clones, about 93% of them seen only once. The sequencing here drew on CD4+ T cells from peripheral blood mononuclear cells, taken after pregnancy. Receptor source: a female donor with multiple sclerosis, enrolled in a pregnancy study.

The chain couples TRBV6-6 to TRBJ2-7; TRBD2 matches 9 bases. CDR1 is MNHNY, CDR2 SVGAGI, per germline (reference sequence). Losses at the gene ends were 6 bases for V and 2 bases for J; bases not matched to a gene: 8. The CDR3 has 15 amino acids. The CDR3 DNA sequence: TGTGCCAGCAGCCATAGCGGGAGCCTCGCCTACGAGCAGTACTTC. Protein: CASSHSGSLAYEQYF.

This rearrangement joins TRBV27 to TRBJ2-1, with TRBD1 as a possible D gene (6 bases). The CDR3 has 14 residues. Trimming removed 2 bases at V and 7 bases at J, with 12 bases between. Germline CDR1 reads MNHEY; CDR2 reads SMNVEV (reference sequence). The CDR3 loop reads CASSLNGRGNEQFF. The CDR3 region has the DNA TGTGCCAGCAGTTTAAATGGCAGGGGAAATGAGCAGTTCTTC.

The chain links TRBV7-9 to TRBJ1-2; D possibly corresponds to TRBD1 (6 bases). Between the trimmed V and J ends, which lost 6 bases and 2 bases, there was a span of 10 bases. Germline V gene lookup returns CDR1 SEHNR and CDR2 FQNEAQ (reference sequence). CDR3 size: 13 residues. DNA for the CDR3: TGTGCCAGCAGAACGACAGGAAACTATGGCTACACCTTC. Encoded protein: CASRTTGNYGYTF.

The CDR3 DNA reads TGTGCCGGGCGGACCCAGGGGGCCGCTGAAGCTTTCTTT. This gives the protein CAGRTQGAAEAFF. The chain is built from TRBV28 and TRBJ1-1; TRBD1 matches 8 bases. This CDR3 is 13 amino acids long. V shed 11 bases and J 6 bases; nucleotides not matched to a gene: 11. Germline-derived CDR1 and CDR2 are MDHEN and SYDVKM.

The chain employs TRBV6-5 and TRBJ1-2; D possibly corresponds to TRBD1 (5 bases). Per germline, CDR1 MNHEY and CDR2 SVGAGI. V lost 7 bases and J 3 bases, leaving 18 bases between the germline ends. The CDR3 consists of 15 residues. The CDR3 bases are TGTGCCAGCACTGGCGGGGGGGGGATGGACTATGGCTACACCTTC. Its protein product is CASTGGGGMDYGYTF.

The chain couples TRBV28 to TRBJ1-2, with 7 bases identical to TRBD1. J lost 8 bases, V lost 2 bases, and 11 bases had no gene match. Germline CDR1 reads MDHEN; CDR2 reads SYDVKM. CDR3 length: 15 residues. The CDR3 sequence: CASSLQGVEIGGYTF. CDR3 DNA sequence: TGTGCCAGCAGTTTACAGGGGGTGGAGATCGGAGGCTACACCTTC.

This clone showed up just a few times. The V gene is TRBV29-1, the J gene TRBJ1-1; D gene ambiguous. V was trimmed by 4 bases and J by 3 bases, leaving 12 bases between them. Germline V gene sequence: CDR1 SQVTM, CDR2 ANQGSEA. The length of the CDR3 is 13 residues. The CDR3 DNA reads as TGCAGCGTTGCCCCTAAGTCGGACACTGAAGCTTTCTTT. It translates to CSVAPKSDTEAFF.

The table lists this clone with a few counts. The chain recombines TRBV5-3 with TRBJ1-5, with a tentative D call TRBD1 (6 bases). TRBV5-3 is recorded as an ORF, its role being uncertain. Trimming took off 3 bases at V and 3 bases at J, with 10 bases between the two ends. The length of the CDR3 is 14 residues. DNA of the CDR3: TGTGCCAGAAGCTGCGACAGGCACAATCAGCCCCAGCATTTT. Its protein product is CARSCDRHNQPQHF.

In this sample, this clone turned up once. The chain uses TRBV5-1 and TRBJ2-2; TRBD2 aligns across 9 bases. This CDR3 has 18 residues. Per the germline V gene, CDR1 is SGHRS and CDR2 is YFSETQ. V gave up 0 bases and J gave up 0 bases; unmatched junction bases: 6. Here the CDR3 reads CASSLASGKISNTGELFF. Here the CDR3 DNA reads TGCGCCAGCAGCTTGGCTAGCGGGAAAATATCGAACACCGGGGAGCTGTTTTTT.